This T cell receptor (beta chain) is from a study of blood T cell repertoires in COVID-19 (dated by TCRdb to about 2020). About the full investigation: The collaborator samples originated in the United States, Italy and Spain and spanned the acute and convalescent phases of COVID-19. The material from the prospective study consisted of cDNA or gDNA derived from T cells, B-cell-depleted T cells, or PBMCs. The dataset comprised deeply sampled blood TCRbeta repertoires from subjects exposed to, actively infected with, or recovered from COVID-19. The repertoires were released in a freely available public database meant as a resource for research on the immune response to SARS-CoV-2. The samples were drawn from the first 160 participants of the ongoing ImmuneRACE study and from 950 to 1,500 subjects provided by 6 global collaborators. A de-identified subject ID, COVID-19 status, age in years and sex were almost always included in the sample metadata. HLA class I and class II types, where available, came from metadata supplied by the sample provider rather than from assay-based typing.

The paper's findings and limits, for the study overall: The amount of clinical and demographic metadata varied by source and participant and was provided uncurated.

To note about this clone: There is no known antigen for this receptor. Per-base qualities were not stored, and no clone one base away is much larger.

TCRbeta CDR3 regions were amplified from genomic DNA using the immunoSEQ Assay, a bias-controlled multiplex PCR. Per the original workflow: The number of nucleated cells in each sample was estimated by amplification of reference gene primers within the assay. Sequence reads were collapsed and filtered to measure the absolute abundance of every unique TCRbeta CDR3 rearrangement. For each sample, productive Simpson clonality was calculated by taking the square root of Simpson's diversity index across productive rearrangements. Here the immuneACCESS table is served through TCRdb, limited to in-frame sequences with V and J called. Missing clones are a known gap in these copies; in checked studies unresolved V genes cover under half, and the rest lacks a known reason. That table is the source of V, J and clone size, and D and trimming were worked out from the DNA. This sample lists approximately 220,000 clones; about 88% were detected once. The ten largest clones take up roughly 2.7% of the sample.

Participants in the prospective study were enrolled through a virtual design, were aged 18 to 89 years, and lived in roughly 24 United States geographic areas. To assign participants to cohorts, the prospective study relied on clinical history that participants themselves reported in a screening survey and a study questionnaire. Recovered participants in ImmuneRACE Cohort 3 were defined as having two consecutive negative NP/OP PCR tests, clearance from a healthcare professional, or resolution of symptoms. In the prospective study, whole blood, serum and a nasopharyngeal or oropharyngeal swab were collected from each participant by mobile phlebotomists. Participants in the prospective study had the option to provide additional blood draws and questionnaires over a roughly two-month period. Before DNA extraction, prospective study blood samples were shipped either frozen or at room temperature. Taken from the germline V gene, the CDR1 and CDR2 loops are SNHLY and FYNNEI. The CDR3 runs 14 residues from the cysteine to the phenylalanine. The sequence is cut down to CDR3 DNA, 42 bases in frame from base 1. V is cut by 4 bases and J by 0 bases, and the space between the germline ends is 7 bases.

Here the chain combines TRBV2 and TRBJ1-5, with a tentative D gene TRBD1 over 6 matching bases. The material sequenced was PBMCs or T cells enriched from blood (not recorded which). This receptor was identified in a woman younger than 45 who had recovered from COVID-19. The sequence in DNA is TGTGCCAGCAGTGTGGACAGTAGCAATCAGCCCCAGCATTTT. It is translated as CASSVDSSNQPQHF.